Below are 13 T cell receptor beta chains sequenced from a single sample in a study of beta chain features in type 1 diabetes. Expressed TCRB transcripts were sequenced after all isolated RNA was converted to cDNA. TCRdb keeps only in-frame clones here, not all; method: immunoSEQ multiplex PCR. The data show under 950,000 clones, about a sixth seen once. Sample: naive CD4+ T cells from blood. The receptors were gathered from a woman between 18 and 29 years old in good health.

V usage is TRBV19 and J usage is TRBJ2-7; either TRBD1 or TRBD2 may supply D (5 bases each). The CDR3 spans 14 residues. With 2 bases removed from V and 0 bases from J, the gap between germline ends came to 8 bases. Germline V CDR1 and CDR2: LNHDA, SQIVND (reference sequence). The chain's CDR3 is CASSINGASYEQYF. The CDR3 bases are TGTGCCAGTAGTATAAACGGGGCCTCCTACGAGCAGTACTTC.

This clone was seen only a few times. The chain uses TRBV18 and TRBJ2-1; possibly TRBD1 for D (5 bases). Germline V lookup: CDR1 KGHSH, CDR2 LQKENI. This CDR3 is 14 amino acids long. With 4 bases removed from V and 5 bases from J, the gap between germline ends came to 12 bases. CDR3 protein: CASSRLTEDNEQFF. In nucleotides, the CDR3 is TGTGCCAGCTCACGTTTGACAGAGGACAATGAGCAGTTCTTC.

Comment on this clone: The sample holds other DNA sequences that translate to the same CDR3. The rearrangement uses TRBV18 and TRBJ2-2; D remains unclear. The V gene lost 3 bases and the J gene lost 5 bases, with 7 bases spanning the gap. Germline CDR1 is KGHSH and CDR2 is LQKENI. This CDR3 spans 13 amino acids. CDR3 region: CASSPGPTGELFF. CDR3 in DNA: TGTGCCAGCTCACCCGGACCGACCGGGGAGCTGTTTTTT.

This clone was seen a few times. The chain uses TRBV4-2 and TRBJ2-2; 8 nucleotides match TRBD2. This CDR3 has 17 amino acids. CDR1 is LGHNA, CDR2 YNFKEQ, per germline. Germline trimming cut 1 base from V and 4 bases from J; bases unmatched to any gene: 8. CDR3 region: CASSQGDLAGSTGELFF. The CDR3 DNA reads TGTGCCAGCAGCCAAGGAGACCTAGCGGGTTCCACCGGGGAGCTGTTTTTT.

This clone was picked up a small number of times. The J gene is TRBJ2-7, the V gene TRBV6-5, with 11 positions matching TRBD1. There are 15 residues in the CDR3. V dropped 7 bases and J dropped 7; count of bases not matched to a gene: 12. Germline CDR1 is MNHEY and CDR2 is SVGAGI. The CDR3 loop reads CASKFTGQGEQEQYF. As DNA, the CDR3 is TGTGCCAGCAAATTCACGGGACAGGGGGAACAGGAGCAGTACTTC.

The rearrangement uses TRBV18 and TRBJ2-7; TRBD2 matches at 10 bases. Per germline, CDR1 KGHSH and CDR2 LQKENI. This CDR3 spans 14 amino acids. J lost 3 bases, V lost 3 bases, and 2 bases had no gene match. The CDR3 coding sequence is TGTGCCAGCTCACCGTCTAGCGGGAGCTACGAGCAGTACTTC. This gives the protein CASSPSSGSYEQYF.

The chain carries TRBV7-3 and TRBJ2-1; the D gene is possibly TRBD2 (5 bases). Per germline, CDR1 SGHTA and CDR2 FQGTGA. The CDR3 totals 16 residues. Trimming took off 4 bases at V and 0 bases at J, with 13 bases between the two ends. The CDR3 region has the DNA TGTGCCAGCAGCTCCTGGGAGTCCGGCTCCTACAATGAGCAGTTCTTC. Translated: CASSSWESGSYNEQFF.

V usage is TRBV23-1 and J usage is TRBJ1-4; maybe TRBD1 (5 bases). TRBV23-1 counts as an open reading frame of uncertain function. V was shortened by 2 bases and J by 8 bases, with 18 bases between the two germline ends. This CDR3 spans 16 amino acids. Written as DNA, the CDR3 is TGCGCCAGCAGTCAAGCGGGTCAGGGATTACCAGAAAAACTGTTTTTT. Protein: CASSQAGQGLPEKLFF.

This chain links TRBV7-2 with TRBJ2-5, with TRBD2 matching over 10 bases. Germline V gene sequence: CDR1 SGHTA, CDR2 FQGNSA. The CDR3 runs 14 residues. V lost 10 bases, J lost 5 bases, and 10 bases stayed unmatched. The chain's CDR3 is CATGLAGVKETQYF. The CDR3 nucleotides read TGTGCCACGGGGCTAGCGGGAGTAAAGGAGACCCAGTACTTC.

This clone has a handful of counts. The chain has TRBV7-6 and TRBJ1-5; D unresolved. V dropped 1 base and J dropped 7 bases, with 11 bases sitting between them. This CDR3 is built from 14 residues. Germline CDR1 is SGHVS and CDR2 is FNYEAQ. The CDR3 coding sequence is TGTGCCAGCAGCTTAGGGCGTACTGGGCAGCCCCAGCATTTT. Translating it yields CASSLGRTGQPQHF.

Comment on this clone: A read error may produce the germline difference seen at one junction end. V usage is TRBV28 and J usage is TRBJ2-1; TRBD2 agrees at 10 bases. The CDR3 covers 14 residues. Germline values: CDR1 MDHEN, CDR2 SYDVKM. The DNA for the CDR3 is TGTGCCAGCACTTTAGCGGGAGGCAACAATGAGCAGTTCTTC. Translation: CASTLAGGNNEQFF.

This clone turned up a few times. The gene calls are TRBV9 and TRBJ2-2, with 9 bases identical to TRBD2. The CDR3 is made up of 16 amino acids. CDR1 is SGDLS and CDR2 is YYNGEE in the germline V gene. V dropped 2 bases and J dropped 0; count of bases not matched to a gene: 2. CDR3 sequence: CASSVASGANTGELFF. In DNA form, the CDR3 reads TGTGCCAGCAGCGTCGCTAGCGGGGCGAACACCGGGGAGCTGTTTTTT.

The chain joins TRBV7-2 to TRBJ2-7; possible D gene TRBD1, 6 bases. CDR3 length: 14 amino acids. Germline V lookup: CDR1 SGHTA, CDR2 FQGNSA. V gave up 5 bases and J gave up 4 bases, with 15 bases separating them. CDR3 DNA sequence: TGTGCCAGCAGCCCCAGGGGATTAAAATACGAGCAGTACTTC. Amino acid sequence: CASSPRGLKYEQYF. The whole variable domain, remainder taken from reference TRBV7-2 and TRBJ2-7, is GAGVSQSPSNKVTEKGKDVELRCDPISGHTALYWYRQSLGQGLEFLIYFQGNSAPDKSGLPSDRFSAERTGGSVSTLTIQRTQQEDSAVYLCASSPRGLKYEQYFGPGTRLTVT.